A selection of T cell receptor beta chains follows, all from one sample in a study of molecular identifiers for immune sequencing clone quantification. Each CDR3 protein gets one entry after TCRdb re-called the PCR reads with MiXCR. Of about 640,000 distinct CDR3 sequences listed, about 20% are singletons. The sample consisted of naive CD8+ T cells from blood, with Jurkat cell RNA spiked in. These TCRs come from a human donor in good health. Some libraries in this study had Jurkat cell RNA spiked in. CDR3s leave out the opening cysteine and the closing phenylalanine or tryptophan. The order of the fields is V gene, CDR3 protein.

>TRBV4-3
ASSQDRGALVAEAF
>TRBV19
ASTLTGQGRNQPQH
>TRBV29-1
SVDGVLGNIQY
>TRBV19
ASSIVAGLTGTEAF
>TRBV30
AWRGQSNQPQH
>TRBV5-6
ASTNSYGTGLNQPQH
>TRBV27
ASKGLSYEQY
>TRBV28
ASTGQRNYGYT
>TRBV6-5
ASSYGLGITEAF
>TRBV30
AWSLQGYEQY
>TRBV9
ASSVAAQSEQY
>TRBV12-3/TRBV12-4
ASSFRGLGLADITDTQY
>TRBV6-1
ASSEDIIYEQY
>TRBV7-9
ASSLVGDIYNEQF
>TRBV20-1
SAGVRTPYEQY
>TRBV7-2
ASSQWDTSYEQY
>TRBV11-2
ASSPLLAEQY
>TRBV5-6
ASSSSRDEQH
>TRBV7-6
ASSQRTGGLLYEQY
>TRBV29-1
SVEGQGPYEQY
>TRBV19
ASRIHRGGNTGELF
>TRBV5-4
ASSLYGDYQPQH
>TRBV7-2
ASSLVGGTYTDTQY
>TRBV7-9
ASSSYDPPGEQY
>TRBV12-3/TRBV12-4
ASTSGQLTDTQY
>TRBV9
ASSQGLAGGEQY
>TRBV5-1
ASSLMRSDEQY
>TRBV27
ASNSKQGAWNSPLH
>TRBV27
ASSFSTGRSYNEQF
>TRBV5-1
ASSWRQSDSYNEQF
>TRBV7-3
ASSETGRTEAF
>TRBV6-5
ASSKEQGQQETQY
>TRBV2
ASSPSSKRTGEERDTQY
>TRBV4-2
ASNQNHYSGNTIY
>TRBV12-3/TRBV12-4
ASSFTIDRGLQETQY
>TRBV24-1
ATSDFTLDTQY
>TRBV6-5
ASSYVASRNTGELF
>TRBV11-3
ASSLEPTGMNTEAF
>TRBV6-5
ASSLSVGQGSYEQY
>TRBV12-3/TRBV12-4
ASSSGGSDEQY
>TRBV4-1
ASSQRTGGSYEQY
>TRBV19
ASSISVNTEAF
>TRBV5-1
ASSWTPQEGTEAF
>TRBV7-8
ASSSGQATNYGYT
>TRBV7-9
ASSPRIGSSGANVLT
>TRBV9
ASSGIAGGDTQY
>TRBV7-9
ASSSTLVTGHATNEKLF
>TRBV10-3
AISITDTFTDTQY
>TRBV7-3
ASSPFQSTDTQY
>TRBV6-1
ATQYGYT
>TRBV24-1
ATSPGAGSYEQY
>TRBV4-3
ASRQDIGFGYEQY
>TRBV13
ASSSNQDSLSETQY
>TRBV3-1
ASSQDPLAGGRTDTQY
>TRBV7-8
ASSSLGRGLGITEAF
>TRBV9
ASSQHGGPNTEAF
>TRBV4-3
ASSHWAGGETQY